This TCR beta chain was retrieved from a study of blood T cell repertoires in COVID-19. For the study at large: Italy, Spain and the United States were the sources of the convalescent and acute COVID-19 samples. Sample material is recorded as cDNA or gDNA derived from T cells, B-cell-depleted T cells, or PBMCs.

The protocol was immunoSEQ multiplex PCR, while the TCRdb copy is restricted to in-frame clones and leaves out a portion. The table shows around 100,000 clones, with around 83% occurring only once. As for this clone: Because the CDR3's place on the DNA is in doubt, the DNA is left out and the CDR3 is given as listed by TCRdb.

Germline V gene data show CDR1 as PRHDT and CDR2 as FYEKMQ (reference sequence). The CDR3 has 15 residues if both end residues are counted. This clonotype was obtained from a man in his forties with acute or convalescent COVID-19. The sample was peripheral blood. V gene TRBV13 combines with J gene TRBJ2-3; the table's D gene call, TRBD2, was not cross checked with the DNA. The CDR3 here is CASSFGAGGTDTQYF.